This TCR beta chain was identified during a study of tumor-infiltrating lymphocytes in localized non-small cell lung cancer. TCRdb's copy holds only in-frame clones and misses some; the assay was immunoSEQ multiplex PCR. The sample consists of approximately 14,000 clones, 81% of them appearing once. Trimming left V 4 bases short and J 9 bases short, with 19 bases between. CDR1 and CDR2 (germline): SGHRS, YFSETQ. CDR3 length: 14 residues. The chain joins TRBV5-1 to TRBJ2-5, with a weak D call TRBD1 (7 bases). The sequencing input was lung tumor tissue. This TCR derives from a human donor with non-small cell lung cancer. The CDR3 here is CASSPSGGSRAQYF. The CDR3 region has the DNA TGCGCCAGCAGCCCCTCAGGGGGGAGTAGGGCCCAGTACTTC.